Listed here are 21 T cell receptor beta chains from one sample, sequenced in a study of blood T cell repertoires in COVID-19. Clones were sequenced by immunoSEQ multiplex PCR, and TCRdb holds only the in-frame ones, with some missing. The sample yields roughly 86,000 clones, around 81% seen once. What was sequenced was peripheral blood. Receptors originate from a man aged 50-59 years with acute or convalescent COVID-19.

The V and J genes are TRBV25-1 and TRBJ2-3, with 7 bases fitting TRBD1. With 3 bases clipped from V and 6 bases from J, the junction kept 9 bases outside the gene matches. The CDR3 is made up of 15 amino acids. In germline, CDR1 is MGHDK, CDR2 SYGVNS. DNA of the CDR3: TGTGCCAGCAGTGACCGGGCAGGGACAGAGGATACGCAGTATTTT. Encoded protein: CASSDRAGTEDTQYF.

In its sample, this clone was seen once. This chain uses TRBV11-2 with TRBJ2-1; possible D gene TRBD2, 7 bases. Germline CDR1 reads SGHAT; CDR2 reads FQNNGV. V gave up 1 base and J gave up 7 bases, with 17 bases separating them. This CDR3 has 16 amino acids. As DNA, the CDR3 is TGTGCCAGCAGCTTAGGGTGGGGGGGGCCCTGGAATGAGCAGTTCTTC. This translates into CASSLGWGGPWNEQFF.

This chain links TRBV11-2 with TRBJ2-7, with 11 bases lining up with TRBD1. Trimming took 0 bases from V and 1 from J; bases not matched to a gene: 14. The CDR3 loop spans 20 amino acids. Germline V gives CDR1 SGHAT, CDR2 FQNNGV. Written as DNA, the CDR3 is TGTGCCAGCAGCTTAGAGCTGGGTTCTTTGAGGGACAGGGGGTCCTACGAGCAGTACTTC. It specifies CASSLELGSLRDRGSYEQYF.

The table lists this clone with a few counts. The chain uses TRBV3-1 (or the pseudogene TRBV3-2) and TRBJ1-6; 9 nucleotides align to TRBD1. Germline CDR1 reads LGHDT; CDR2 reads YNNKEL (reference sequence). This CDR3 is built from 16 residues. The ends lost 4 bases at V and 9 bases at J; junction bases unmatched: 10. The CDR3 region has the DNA TGTGCCAGCAGCCGTCGAACCGGGACAGGGAGTTCACCCCTCCACTTT. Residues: CASSRRTGTGSSPLHF.

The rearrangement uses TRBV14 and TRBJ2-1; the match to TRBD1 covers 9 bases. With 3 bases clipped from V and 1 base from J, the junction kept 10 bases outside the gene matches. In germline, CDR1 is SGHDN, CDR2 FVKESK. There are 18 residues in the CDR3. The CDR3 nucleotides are TGTGCCAGCAGCCACGGACAGGGGTTGTTCCTTTCCTACAATGAGCAGTTCTTC. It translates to CASSHGQGLFLSYNEQFF.

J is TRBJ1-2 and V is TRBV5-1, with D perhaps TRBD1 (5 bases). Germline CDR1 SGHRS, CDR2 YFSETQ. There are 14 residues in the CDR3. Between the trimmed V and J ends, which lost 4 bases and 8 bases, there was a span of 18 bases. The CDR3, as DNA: TGCGCCAGCAGCAACGGAGGGCTAGGGGCGGGCTACACCTTC. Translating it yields CASSNGGLGAGYTF.

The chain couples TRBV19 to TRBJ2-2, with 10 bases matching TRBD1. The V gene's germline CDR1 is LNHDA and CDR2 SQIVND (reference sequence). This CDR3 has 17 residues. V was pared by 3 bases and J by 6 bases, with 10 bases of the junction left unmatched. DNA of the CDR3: TGTGCCAGTAGTATCGACAGGGGGCGGCGGCGGGCCGGGGAGCTGTTTTTT. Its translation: CASSIDRGRRRAGELFF.

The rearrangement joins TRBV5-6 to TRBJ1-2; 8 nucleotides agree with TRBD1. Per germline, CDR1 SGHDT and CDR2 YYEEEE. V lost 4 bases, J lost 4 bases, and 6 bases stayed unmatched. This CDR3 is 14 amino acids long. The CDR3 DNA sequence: TGTGCCAGCAGCCTACGGACAGGGATCTATGGCTACACCTTC. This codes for CASSLRTGIYGYTF.

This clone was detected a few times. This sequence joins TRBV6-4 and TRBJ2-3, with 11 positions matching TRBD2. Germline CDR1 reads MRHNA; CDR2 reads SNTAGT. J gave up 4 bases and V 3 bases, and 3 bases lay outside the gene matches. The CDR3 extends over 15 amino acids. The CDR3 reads CASSDSGGASDTQYF. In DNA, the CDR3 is TGTGCCAGCAGTGATAGCGGGGGGGCCTCAGATACGCAGTATTTT.

This CDR3 is CSVEDGTKGYTF. CDR3 DNA sequence: TGCAGCGTTGAAGATGGGACAAAAGGCTACACCTTC. This chain links TRBV29-1 with TRBJ1-2; possibly TRBD1 for D (6 bases). This CDR3 has 12 residues. Germline CDR1 SQVTM, CDR2 ANQGSEA. With 0 bases removed from V and 8 bases from J, the gap between germline ends came to 10 bases. Based on the CDR3 plus reference TRBV29-1 and TRBJ1-2, the full variable domain is SAVISQKPSRDICQRGTSLTIQCQVDSQVTMMFWYRQQPGQSLTLIATANQGSEATYESGFVIDKFPISRPNLTFSTLTVSNMSPEDSSIYLCSVEDGTKGYTFGSGTRLTVV.

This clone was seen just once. The CDR3 loop is CASSEVEGTEAFF. CDR3 coding DNA: TGTGCCAGCAGCGAAGTAGAGGGCACTGAAGCTTTCTTT. The chain carries TRBV6-4 and TRBJ1-1; D uncertain. CDR3 length: 13 residues. Germline V gene data show CDR1 as MRHNA and CDR2 as SNTAGT. Trimming cost V 6 bases and J 4 bases, with 12 bases left between them.

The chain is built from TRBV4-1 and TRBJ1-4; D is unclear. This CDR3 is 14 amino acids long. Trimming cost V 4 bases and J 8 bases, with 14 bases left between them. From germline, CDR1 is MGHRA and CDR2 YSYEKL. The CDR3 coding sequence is TGCGCCAGCAGCCCGGGGTTAATAGGGGAAAAACTGTTTTTT. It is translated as CASSPGLIGEKLFF.

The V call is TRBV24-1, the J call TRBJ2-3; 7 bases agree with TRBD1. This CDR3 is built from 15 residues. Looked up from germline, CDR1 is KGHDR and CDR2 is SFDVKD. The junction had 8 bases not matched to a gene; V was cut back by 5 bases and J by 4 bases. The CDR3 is CATSVSGQGADTQYF. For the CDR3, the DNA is TGTGCCACCAGTGTTTCGGGTCAGGGGGCAGATACGCAGTATTTT.

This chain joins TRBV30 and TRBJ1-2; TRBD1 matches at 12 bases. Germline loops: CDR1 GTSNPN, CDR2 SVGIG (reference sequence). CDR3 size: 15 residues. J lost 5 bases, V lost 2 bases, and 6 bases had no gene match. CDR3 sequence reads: CAWSTGTGGRYGYTF. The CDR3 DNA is TGTGCCTGGAGTACCGGGACAGGGGGCCGGTATGGCTACACCTTC.

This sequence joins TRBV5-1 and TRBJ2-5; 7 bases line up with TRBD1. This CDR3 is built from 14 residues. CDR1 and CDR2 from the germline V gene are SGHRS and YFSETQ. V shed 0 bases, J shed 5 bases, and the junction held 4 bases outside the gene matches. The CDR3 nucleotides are TGCGCCAGCAGCTTGGGAACAGGGGAGGAGACCCAGTACTTC. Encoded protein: CASSLGTGEETQYF.

Here the CDR3 DNA reads TGTGCCAGCAGTTACGACGCTAGCGGGCGTGAGACCCAGTACTTC. Translated, it gives CASSYDASGRETQYF. The J gene is TRBJ2-5, the V gene TRBV6-6; 8 bases align to TRBD2. V was pared by 2 bases and J by 5 bases, with 7 bases of the junction left unmatched. Germline V CDR1 and CDR2: MNHNY, SVGAGI (reference sequence). The CDR3 runs to 15 residues.

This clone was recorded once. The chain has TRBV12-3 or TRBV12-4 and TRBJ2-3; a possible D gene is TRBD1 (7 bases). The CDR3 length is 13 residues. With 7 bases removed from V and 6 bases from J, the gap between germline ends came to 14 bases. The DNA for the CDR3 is TGTGCCAGCAAGGAGGGGGCGGGTGATACGCAGTATTTT. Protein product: CASKEGAGDTQYF.

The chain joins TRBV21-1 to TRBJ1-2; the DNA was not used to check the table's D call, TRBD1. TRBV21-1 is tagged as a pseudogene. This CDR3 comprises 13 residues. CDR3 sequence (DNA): TGTGCCAGCCGAAGGAGGAGGGGGCAGGGCTACACCTTC. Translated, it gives CASRRRRGQGYTF.

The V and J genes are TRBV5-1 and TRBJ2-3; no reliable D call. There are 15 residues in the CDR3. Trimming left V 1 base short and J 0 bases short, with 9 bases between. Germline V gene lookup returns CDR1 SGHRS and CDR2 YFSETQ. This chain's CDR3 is CASSLNSPSTDTQYF. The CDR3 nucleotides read TGCGCCAGCAGCTTGAACAGCCCTAGCACAGATACGCAGTATTTT.

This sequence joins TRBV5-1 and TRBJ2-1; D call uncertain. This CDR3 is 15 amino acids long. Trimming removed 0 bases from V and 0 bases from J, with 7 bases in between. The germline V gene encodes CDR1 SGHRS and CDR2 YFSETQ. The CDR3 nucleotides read TGCGCCAGCAGCTTGGAACAGACCTCCTACAATGAGCAGTTCTTC. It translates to CASSLEQTSYNEQFF.

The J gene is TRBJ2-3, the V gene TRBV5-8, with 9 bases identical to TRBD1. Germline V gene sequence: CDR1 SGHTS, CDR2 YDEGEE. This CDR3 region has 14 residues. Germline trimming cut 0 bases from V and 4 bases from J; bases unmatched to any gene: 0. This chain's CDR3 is CASSLGQGADTQYF. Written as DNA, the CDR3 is TGTGCCAGCAGCTTGGGACAGGGGGCAGATACGCAGTATTTT. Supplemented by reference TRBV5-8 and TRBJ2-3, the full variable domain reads EAGVTQSPTHLIKTRGQQATLRCSPISGHTSVYWYQQALGLGLQFLLWYDEGEERNRGNFPPRFSGRQFPNYSSELNVNALELEDSALYLCASSLGQGADTQYFGPGTRLTVL.